Below, 20 T cell receptor beta chains from the same sample are listed, as sequenced in a study of Ad26.COV2.S vaccination and SARS-CoV-2 variants. Treatment noted: some 19 received Ad26.COV2.S at low or high dose, single or two shots; a few received placebo; per-sample allocation not given. On day 63 after the first injection, vaccine and placebo recipients gave samples. Assay: immunoSEQ multiplex PCR; the TCRdb copy retains only in-frame clones and omits some. The table includes 350,000 to 550,000 clones, 80% to 90% detected once. The material was peripheral blood, obtained in a trial of Ad26.COV2.S vaccine versus placebo. The receptors derive from a person aged 18-65 years who received the Ad26.COV2.S COVID-19 vaccine or a placebo.

This rearrangement joins TRBV19 to TRBJ1-4; D uncertain. The V end lost 1 base, the J end lost 6 bases, and 24 bases lay between the germline ends. The CDR3 spans 19 residues. The germline CDR1 and CDR2 sequences are LNHDA and SQIVND (reference sequence). In nucleotides, the CDR3 is TGTGCCAGTAGTATAGGACTCGGCGGGTGGATGTGGCGTGATGAAAAACTGTTTTTT. It encodes CASSIGLGGWMWRDEKLFF.

This chain uses TRBV5-6 with TRBJ1-5; D not certain. Germline V gene data show CDR1 as SGHDT and CDR2 as YYEEEE. V shed 4 bases and J shed 2 bases, with 10 bases lying between them. The CDR3 consists of 14 residues. This chain's CDR3 is CASSRALGNQPQHF. CDR3 DNA: TGTGCCAGCAGCAGGGCGCTAGGCAATCAGCCCCAGCATTTT.

V gene TRBV25-1 combines with J gene TRBJ2-5, with 11 bases aligning to TRBD2. From germline, CDR1 is MGHDK and CDR2 SYGVNS. J gave up 5 bases and V 6 bases, and 2 bases lay outside the gene matches. There are 13 residues in the CDR3. The CDR3 DNA is TGTGCCAGCAGACTAGCGGGGGCTGAGACCCAGTACTTC. It translates to CASRLAGAETQYF.

CDR3 protein: CASSHKISGRGNEQFF. The CDR3 coding sequence is TGTGCCAGCAGCCACAAAATTAGCGGGAGGGGAAATGAGCAGTTCTTC. The chain uses TRBV4-2 and TRBJ2-1, with 11 bases identical to TRBD2. Germline V gene data show CDR1 as LGHNA and CDR2 as YNFKEQ. Trimming took 3 bases from V and 7 from J; bases not matched to a gene: 8. The CDR3 extends over 16 amino acids.

The rearrangement uses TRBV3-1 (or the pseudogene TRBV3-2) and TRBJ2-2; D is perhaps TRBD1 (6 bases). Trimming left V 4 bases short and J 2 bases short, with 17 bases between. From germline, CDR1 is LGHDT and CDR2 YNNKEL (reference sequence). The CDR3 is made up of 17 amino acids. CDR3 bases: TGTGCCAGCAGCCCCCCCGTCAGGGGACCCAACACCGGGGAGCTGTTTTTT. Translation: CASSPPVRGPNTGELFF.

The chain recombines TRBV5-1 with TRBJ1-1; TRBD1 is a possible D gene (5 bases). V shed 1 base and J shed 0 bases, with 16 bases lying between them. CDR1 and CDR2 (germline): SGHRS, YFSETQ. The CDR3 has 17 amino acids. The CDR3 protein is CASSLNWGPTMNTEAFF. The CDR3 coding sequence is TGCGCCAGCAGCTTGAATTGGGGCCCGACCATGAACACTGAAGCTTTCTTT.

The chain has TRBV30 and TRBJ1-1; TRBD1 aligns across 8 bases. CDR3 length: 12 amino acids. The germline gives CDR1 GTSNPN, CDR2 SVGIG (reference sequence). The CDR3 coding sequence is TGTGCGGGGGACAGGAGGAACACTGAAGCTTTCTTT. Amino acids: CAGDRRNTEAFF. The variable domain in full, completed from reference TRBV30 and TRBJ1-1, reads SQTIHQWPATLVQPVGSPLSLECTVEGTSNPNLYWYRQAAGRGLQLLFYSVGIGQISSEVPQNLSASRPQDRQFILSSKKLLLSDSGFYLCAGDRRNTEAFFGQGTRLTVV.

The rearrangement uses TRBV7-2 and TRBJ1-3; a possible D gene is TRBD1 (6 bases). Germline loops: CDR1 SGHTA, CDR2 FQGNSA. The germline V and J ends were trimmed by 6 bases and 2 bases, with 8 bases remaining between them. The CDR3 contains 13 residues. The CDR3 here is CASRWTAGNTIYF. For the CDR3, the DNA is TGTGCCAGCAGATGGACAGCTGGAAACACCATATATTTT.

The chain recombines TRBV6-5 with TRBJ1-1; D possibly corresponds to TRBD1 (5 bases). V lost 6 bases and J lost 4, with 18 bases in between. The CDR3 length is 15 residues. CDR1 MNHEY and CDR2 SVGAGI come from the germline V gene. CDR3 nucleotides: TGTGCCAGCAGCCCCCTCGCGGGGACGGGCACTGAAGCTTTCTTT. It is translated as CASSPLAGTGTEAFF.

The CDR3 DNA follows: TGTGCCAGCAGCCCTTTGGCGGGGGTGTATGGCTACACCTTC. Its protein product is CASSPLAGVYGYTF. V usage is TRBV5-6 and J usage is TRBJ1-2; a possible D gene is TRBD1 (5 bases). The CDR3 is 14 amino acids. Looked up from germline, CDR1 is SGHDT and CDR2 is YYEEEE. The V end was cut by 4 bases, the J end by 5 bases, with 15 bases between.

The chain is built from TRBV7-2 and TRBJ2-1; tentatively, D is TRBD2 (6 bases). V was clipped by 4 bases and J by 6 bases, with 13 bases between them. The CDR3 has 14 residues. Germline V CDR1 and CDR2: SGHTA, FQGNSA. Here the CDR3 DNA reads TGTGCCAGCAGCTATGGGGGGTCGAGCAATGAGCAGTTCTTC. Protein product: CASSYGGSSNEQFF.

The chain recombines TRBV7-9 with TRBJ1-2; tentative D call: TRBD1 (5 bases). This CDR3 has 13 amino acids. Germline assignment: CDR1 SEHNR and CDR2 FQNEAQ (reference sequence). Trimming took 5 bases from V and 8 from J, leaving 15 bases between them. Here the CDR3 DNA reads TGTGCCAGCAGCGAAACGGACATTTCGGGCTACACCTTC. This sequence encodes CASSETDISGYTF.

This chain uses TRBV5-1 with TRBJ1-1, with 8 bases fitting TRBD1. J gave up 2 bases and V 4 bases, and 7 bases lay outside the gene matches. The CDR3 has 15 residues. The germline gives CDR1 SGHRS, CDR2 YFSETQ. The CDR3 spells CASSPGQGGNTEAFF. The CDR3 DNA sequence: TGCGCCAGCAGCCCCGGACAGGGTGGAAACACTGAAGCTTTCTTT.

The V and J genes are TRBV5-1 and TRBJ1-1; the D is unclear. This CDR3 has 14 residues. CDR1 and CDR2 (germline): SGHRS, YFSETQ. Trimming left V 1 base short and J 0 bases short, with 7 bases between. CDR3 in amino acids: CASSLNSMNTEAFF. Here the CDR3 DNA reads TGCGCCAGCAGCTTGAATAGCATGAACACTGAAGCTTTCTTT.

This sequence joins TRBV28 and TRBJ2-1, with 10 bases fitting TRBD2. Germline CDR1 and CDR2: MDHEN and SYDVKM. Trimming at V came to 5 bases and at J to 2 bases, leaving 6 bases not matched to a gene. The CDR3 loop spans 16 amino acids. CDR3 in DNA: TGTGCCAGCAGTGGGAGCCTAGCGGGAGCCTACAATGAGCAGTTCTTC. Translation: CASSGSLAGAYNEQFF.

V is TRBV5-5 and J is TRBJ2-2; D remains ambiguous. The CDR3 is 13 amino acids. Germline-derived CDR1 and CDR2 are SGHKS and YYEKEE (reference sequence). The V end was cut by 3 bases, the J end by 6 bases, with 9 bases between. The CDR3 DNA follows: TGTGCCAGCAGCTATCGAGTCCCCGGGGAGCTGTTTTTT. Translating it yields CASSYRVPGELFF.

The J gene is TRBJ1-1, the V gene TRBV15, with 9 bases fitting TRBD1. Germline values: CDR1 LNHNV, CDR2 YYDKDF (reference sequence). CDR3 size: 15 residues. Trimming removed 0 bases from V and 10 bases from J; junction bases left unmatched: 9. The CDR3 DNA reads TGTGCCACCAGCAGAGATCTGGGGACAGGGTACGGAGCTTTCTTT. Residues: CATSRDLGTGYGAFF.

The CDR3 DNA follows: TGTGCCAGCCCTCCCGGGGGTCAGCCCCAGCATTTT. Translated, it gives CASPPGGQPQHF. This chain links TRBV6-5 with TRBJ1-5; D is possibly TRBD1 (5 bases). Germline loops: CDR1 MNHEY, CDR2 SVGAGI. With 8 bases removed from V and 6 bases from J, the gap between germline ends came to 11 bases. The CDR3 sequence is 12 residues long.

Here the CDR3 reads CASSSPDRGRNEQFF. CDR3 coding DNA: TGTGCCAGCAGTTCCCCGGACAGGGGGAGGAATGAGCAGTTCTTC. The chain employs TRBV28 and TRBJ2-1; the match to TRBD1 covers 10 bases. Germline CDR1 reads MDHEN; CDR2 reads SYDVKM. This CDR3 has 15 residues. V shed 4 bases and J 7 bases; nucleotides not matched to a gene: 7.

The V call is TRBV7-9, the J call TRBJ1-2; D call uncertain. This CDR3 is 13 amino acids long. The germline CDR1 and CDR2 sequences are SEHNR and FQNEAQ (reference sequence). Between the trimmed V and J ends, which lost 5 bases and 10 bases, there was a span of 17 bases. The CDR3 DNA sequence: TGTGCCAGCAGCCCCGAGGCGGCGGCTGACTACACCTTC. This gives the protein CASSPEAAADYTF.